This is a list of T cell receptor beta chains from one sample in a study of blood T cell repertoires in COVID-19. Clones were sequenced by immunoSEQ multiplex PCR, and TCRdb holds only the in-frame ones, with some missing. The sample gives 100,000 or so clones, around 87% of which show up once; 11% is in the top ten. Source material: peripheral blood. These receptors all stem from a woman aged 30 to 39 with acute or convalescent COVID-19. CDR3s include the opening cysteine and the closing phenylalanine or tryptophan. D genes are given only for firm matches. The listing skips clone size in some rows; elsewhere it reads once, few, many or a size class.

TRBJ2-1	TRBD1	TRBV20-1	.	CSASRTGGNNEQFF	TGCAGTGCTAGTAGGACAGGGGGGAACAATGAGCAGTTCTTC
TRBJ1-6	.	TRBV2	.	CASRSGTFNSPLHF	TGTGCCAGCAGGTCCGGGACTTTTAATTCACCCCTCCACTTT
TRBJ2-1	.	TRBV10-3	few	CAISESTPSYNEQFF	TGTGCCATCAGTGAGTCAACACCCTCCTACAATGAGCAGTTCTTC
TRBJ1-4	.	TRBV27	few	CAIPCGQTNEKLFF	TGTGCTATCCCATGCGGGCAGACTAATGAAAAACTGTTTTTT
TRBJ2-7	TRBD1	TRBV5-1	.	CASSRDSPLGEQYF	TGCGCCAGCAGCCGGGACAGTCCCCTTGGGGAGCAGTACTTC
TRBJ2-1	TRBD2	TRBV4-2	.	CASSLQRASGRDNEQFF	TGTGCCAGCAGCCTTCAGAGGGCTAGCGGGAGAGACAATGAGCAGTTCTTC
TRBJ1-5	.	TRBV12-3/TRBV12-4	.	CASSLQVNQPQHF	TGTGCCAGCAGTTTGCAGGTGAATCAGCCCCAGCATTTT
TRBJ1-6	.	TRBV9	.	CASSRLRLAENSPLHF	TGTGCCAGCAGCCGTTTACGACTGGCGGAGAATTCACCCCTCCACTTT
TRBJ2-1	.	TRBV3-1/TRBV3-2	.	CASSQVNTVSNNEQFF	TGTGCCAGCAGCCAAGTCAATACGGTTTCCAACAATGAGCAGTTCTTC
TRBJ2-3	.	TRBV28	few	CASSLRFGEQYF	TGTGCCAGCAGTCTACGGTTCGGGGAGCAGTATTTT
TRBJ1-4	.	TRBV5-6	.	CASSLAGGRVAQLFF	TGTGCCAGCAGCTTGGCCGGGGGGCGCGTTGCACAACTGTTTTTT
TRBJ1-1	.	TRBV12-5	.	CASYRDMNTEAFF	TGTGCTAGTTACAGGGACATGAACACTGAAGCTTTCTTT
TRBJ1-1	.	TRBV6-2/TRBV6-3	once	CASIPIPGNTEAFF	TGTGCCAGCATCCCTATTCCGGGGAACACTGAAGCTTTCTTT
TRBJ1-1	.	TRBV29-1	once	CSVPGVNTEAFF	TGCAGCGTCCCAGGGGTAAACACTGAAGCTTTCTTT
TRBJ1-1	.	TRBV30	.	CAWKNTNTEAFF	TGTGCCTGGAAAAATACAAACACTGAAGCTTTCTTT
TRBJ2-1	.	TRBV19	.	CASTSRYYNEQFF	TGTGCCAGTACCTCGCGATACTACAATGAGCAGTTCTTC